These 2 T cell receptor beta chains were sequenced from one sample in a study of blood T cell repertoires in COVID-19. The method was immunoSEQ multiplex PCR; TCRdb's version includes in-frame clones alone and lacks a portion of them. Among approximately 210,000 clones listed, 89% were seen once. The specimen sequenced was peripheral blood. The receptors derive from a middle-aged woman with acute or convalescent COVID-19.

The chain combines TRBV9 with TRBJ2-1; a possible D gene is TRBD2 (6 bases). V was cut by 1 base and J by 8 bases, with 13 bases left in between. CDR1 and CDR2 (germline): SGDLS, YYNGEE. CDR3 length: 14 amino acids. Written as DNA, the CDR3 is TGTGCCAGCAGCGTACAGGGACTTGGCGATGAGCAGTTCTTC. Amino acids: CASSVQGLGDEQFF.

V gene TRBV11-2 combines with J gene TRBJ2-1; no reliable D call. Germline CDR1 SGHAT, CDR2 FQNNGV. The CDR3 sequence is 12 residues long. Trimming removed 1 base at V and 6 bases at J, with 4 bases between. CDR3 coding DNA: TGTGCCAGCAGCTTAGGAGCCAATGAGCAGTTCTTC. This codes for CASSLGANEQFF.